The clone carrying this TCR beta chain came up once. Clones were sequenced by immunoSEQ multiplex PCR, and TCRdb holds only the in-frame ones, with some missing. The table records about 240,000 clones, roughly 83% of them present only once. The CDR3 totals 14 residues. Germline V gene lookup returns CDR1 LGHDT and CDR2 YNNKEL (reference sequence). Trimming removed 4 bases from V and 4 bases from J, with 13 bases in between. The data stem from a study of blood T cell repertoires in COVID-19. Background on the study: Spain, Italy and the United States supplied samples that represented acute and convalescent COVID-19. Sample material is recorded as cDNA or gDNA derived from T cells, B-cell-depleted T cells, or PBMCs.

The sequence was collected from an elderly man with acute or convalescent COVID-19. Sequencing was carried out using peripheral blood. The chain is built from TRBV3-1 (or the pseudogene TRBV3-2) and TRBJ1-2; D gene ambiguous. The CDR3 nucleotides are TGTGCCAGCAGCCGTGAGAGTAATTCCTATGGCTACACCTTC. Translation: CASSRESNSYGYTF.